This TCR delta chain was observed in a study of Vδ1+ human thymocytes. Points from the study as a whole: In the thymus, TRG and TRD repertoires looked highly polyclonal with Gaussian CDR3 lengths.

Germline V gene data show CDR1 as TSWWSYY and CDR2 as QGS. Trimming pared 2 bases from V and 7 bases from J, leaving 41 bases between. The CDR3 has 23 residues. RNA was extracted from the cells and then reverse transcribed. The CDR3 regions were amplified by multiplex PCR from V-gene primers to a constant-region primer. TCRdb repeated clone calling on the multiplex PCR reads with CATT. Here the sample spans 80,000 or so delta-chain clones, around 30% being singletons. Concerning this clone itself: What it binds is unknown.

After alphabeta T cell depletion, CD3+ Vdelta1+ Vdelta2- thymocytes were sorted. Sample: Vdelta1+ gamma-delta thymocytes from the thymus. The subset is: FACS-sorted CD3+ TCRalphabeta- TCRVdelta1+ TCRVdelta2- thymocytes. The receptor comes from a boy under three years old who had congenital heart surgery. This chain joins TRDV1 and TRDJ1, with D tentatively TRDD3 (5 bases). The DNA of the CDR3 is TGTGCTCTTGGGGAAGTTGGGACTACGGTGGATAAAAACACGGTGCTGGGTCCTGGTAAACTCATCTTT. Protein: CALGEVGTTVDKNTVLGPGKLIF.